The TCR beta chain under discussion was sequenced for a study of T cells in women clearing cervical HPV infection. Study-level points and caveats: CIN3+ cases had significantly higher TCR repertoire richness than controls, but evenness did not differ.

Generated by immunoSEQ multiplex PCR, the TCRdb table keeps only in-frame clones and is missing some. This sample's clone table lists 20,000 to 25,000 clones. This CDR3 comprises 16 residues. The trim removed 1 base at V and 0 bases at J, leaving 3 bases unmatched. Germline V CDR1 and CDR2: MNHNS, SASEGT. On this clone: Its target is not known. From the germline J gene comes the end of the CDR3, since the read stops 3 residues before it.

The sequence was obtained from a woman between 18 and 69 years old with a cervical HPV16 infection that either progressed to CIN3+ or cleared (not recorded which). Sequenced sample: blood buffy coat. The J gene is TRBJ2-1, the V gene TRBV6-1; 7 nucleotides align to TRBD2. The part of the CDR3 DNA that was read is TGTGCCAGCAGTGAAGGATCTAGCGGCTCCTACAATGAG. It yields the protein CASSEGSSGSYNE. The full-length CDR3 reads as CASSEGSSGSYNEQFF.